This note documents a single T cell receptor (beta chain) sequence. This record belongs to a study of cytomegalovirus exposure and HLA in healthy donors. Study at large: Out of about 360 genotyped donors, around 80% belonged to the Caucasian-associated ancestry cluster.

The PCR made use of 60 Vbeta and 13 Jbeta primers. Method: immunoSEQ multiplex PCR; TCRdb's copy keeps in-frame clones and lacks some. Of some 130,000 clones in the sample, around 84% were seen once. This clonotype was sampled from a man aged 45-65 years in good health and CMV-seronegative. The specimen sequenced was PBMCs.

In DNA form, the CDR3 reads TGCGCCAGCAGCTTGACAGGGGTGACCTACGAGCAGTACTTC. It specifies CASSLTGVTYEQYF. The chain is built from TRBV5-1 and TRBJ2-7, with 7 bases matching TRBD1. V was clipped by 1 base and J by 2 bases; unmatched bases: 3. There are 14 residues in the CDR3. In germline, CDR1 is SGHRS, CDR2 YFSETQ. Full variable domain (outside the CDR3, taken from reference TRBV5-1 and TRBJ2-7): KAGVTQTPRYLIKTRGQQVTLSCSPISGHRSVSWYQQTPGQGLQFLFEYFSETQRNKGNFPGRFSGRQFSNSRSEMNVSTLELGDSALYLCASSLTGVTYEQYFGPGTRLTVT.